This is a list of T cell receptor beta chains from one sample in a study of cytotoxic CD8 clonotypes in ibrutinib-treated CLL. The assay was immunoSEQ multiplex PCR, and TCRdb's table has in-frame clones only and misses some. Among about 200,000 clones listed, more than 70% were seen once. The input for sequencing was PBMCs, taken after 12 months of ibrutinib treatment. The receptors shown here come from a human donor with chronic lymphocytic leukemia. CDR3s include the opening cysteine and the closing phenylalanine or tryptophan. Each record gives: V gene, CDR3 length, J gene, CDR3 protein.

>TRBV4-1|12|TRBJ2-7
CASSQDGHEQYF
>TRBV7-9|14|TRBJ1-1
CASSLIGSNTEAFF
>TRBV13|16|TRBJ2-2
CASSSPYGGWAGELFF
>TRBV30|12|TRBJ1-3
CAWSAVRNTIYF
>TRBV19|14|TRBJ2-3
CASRDRLSTDTQYF
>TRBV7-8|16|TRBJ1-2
CASSLVAGTGGSGYTF
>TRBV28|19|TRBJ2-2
CASSLPSGRYQPNTGELFF
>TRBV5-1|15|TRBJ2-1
CASRIGTSSCNEQFF
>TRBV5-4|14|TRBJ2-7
CASSLEFLGAEQYF
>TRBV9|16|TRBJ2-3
CASRVGAEPSTDTQYF
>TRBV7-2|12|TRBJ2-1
CASSSPYDEQFF
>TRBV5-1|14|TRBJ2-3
CASSLGHFTDTQYF
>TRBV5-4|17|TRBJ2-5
CASNLLLRDKMQETQYF
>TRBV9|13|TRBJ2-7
CASSPGPTYEQYF
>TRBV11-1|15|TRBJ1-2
CASSNLRGRDYGYTF
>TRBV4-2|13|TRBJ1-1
CASSQDGGQKAFF
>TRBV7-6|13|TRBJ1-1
CASLQGWGAEAFF
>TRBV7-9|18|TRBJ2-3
CASSRGGERGGVADTQYF
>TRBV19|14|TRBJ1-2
CASSTRVLGGGYTF
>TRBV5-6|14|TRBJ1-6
CASGSSGTASPLHF
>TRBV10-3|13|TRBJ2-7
CAISPAGSYEQYF
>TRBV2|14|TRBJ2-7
CASRGTGGTYEQYF
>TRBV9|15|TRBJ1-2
CASSVAAGAVEGYTF
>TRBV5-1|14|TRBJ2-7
CASSLSRISNEQYF
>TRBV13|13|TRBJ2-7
CASSLDSSYEQYF
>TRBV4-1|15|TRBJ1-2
CASSQATGEVYGYTF
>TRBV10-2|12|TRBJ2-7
CASSQDRHEQYF
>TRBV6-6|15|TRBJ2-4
CASSSLTDTKNIQYF
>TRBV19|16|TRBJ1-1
CASSMGERGRGTEAFF
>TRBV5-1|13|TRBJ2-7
CASSLEGSYEQYF
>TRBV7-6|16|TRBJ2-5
CASSTRWTSGRETQYF
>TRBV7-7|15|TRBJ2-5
CASSSLGTDQETQYF
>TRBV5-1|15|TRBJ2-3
CASSKGQAAGDTQYF
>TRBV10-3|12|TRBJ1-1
CAATTENTEAFF
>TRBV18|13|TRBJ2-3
CASSPPGTDTQYF
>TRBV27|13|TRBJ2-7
CASGRLDSNEQYF
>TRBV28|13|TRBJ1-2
CASRININYGYTF
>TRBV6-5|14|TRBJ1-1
CASVPGYRGTEAFF
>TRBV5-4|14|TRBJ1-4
CASSQGVTNEKLFF
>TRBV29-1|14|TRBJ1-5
CSVEDSRGSQPQHF
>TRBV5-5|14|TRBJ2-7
CASSLGSGGVEQYF
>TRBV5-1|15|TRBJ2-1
CASSPGQGVGHEQFF
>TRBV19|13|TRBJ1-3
CASSLTGGNTIYF
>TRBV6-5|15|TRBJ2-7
CASSYSGTGVYEQYF
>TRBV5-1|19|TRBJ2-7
CASSPYPLAGGPVKDEQYF
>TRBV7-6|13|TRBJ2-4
CASSLTTRNIQYF
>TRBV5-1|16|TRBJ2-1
CASSTTTGLSYNEQFF
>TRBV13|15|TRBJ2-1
CASSSLRTGYNEQFF
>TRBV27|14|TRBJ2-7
CASSPQTGPYEQYF
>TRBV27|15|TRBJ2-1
CASSLSLAGFNEQFF
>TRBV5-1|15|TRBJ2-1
CASSASGSGSNEQFF
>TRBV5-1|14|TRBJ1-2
CASSFGVTNYGYTF
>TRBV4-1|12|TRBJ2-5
CASSQALETQYF
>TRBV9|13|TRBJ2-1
CASSVPGLSEQFF
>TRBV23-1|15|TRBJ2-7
CASSQYLPDNYEQYF
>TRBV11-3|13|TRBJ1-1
CASSLRGNTEAFF
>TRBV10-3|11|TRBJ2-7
CAISSGVEQYF
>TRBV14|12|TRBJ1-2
CASSPRTGPYTF